One sample yielded the 25 T cell receptor beta chains listed below, sequenced in a study of cytomegalovirus exposure and HLA in healthy donors. The PCR used 60 Vbeta and 13 Jbeta primers. TCRdb's table, derived via immunoSEQ multiplex PCR, lists solely in-frame clones and lacks some. Counted here are approximately 110,000 clones, 65% to 80% occurring once; the ten biggest clones make up around 13%. The sequencing sample was made of PBMCs. These receptors originate from a woman between 55 and 75 years old in good health and CMV-seropositive.

V gene TRBV30 combines with J gene TRBJ2-7, with TRBD2 matching 7 bases. Per the germline V gene, CDR1 is GTSNPN and CDR2 is SVGIG (reference sequence). V lost 0 bases and J lost 4; bases outside the gene matches: 12. This CDR3 is 16 amino acids long. CDR3 in DNA: TGTGCCTGGAGTGTACGGGTGTCGGGCGGGGGATACGAGCAGTACTTC. Amino acid sequence: CAWSVRVSGGGYEQYF.

The chain has TRBV27 and TRBJ2-1; possible D gene TRBD1, 7 bases. V was clipped by 6 bases and J by 6 bases, with 12 bases between them. This CDR3 region has 13 residues. CDR1 and CDR2 (germline): MNHEY, SMNVEV (reference sequence). CDR3 amino acids: CASSRGTANEQFF. The DNA of the CDR3 is TGTGCCAGCAGCCGGGGGACAGCCAATGAGCAGTTCTTC.

The chain couples TRBV14 to TRBJ1-1; D is unresolved. CDR3 size: 13 residues. Germline CDR1 and CDR2: SGHDN and FVKESK. With 2 bases removed from V and 1 base from J, the gap between germline ends came to 5 bases. In nucleotides, the CDR3 is TGTGCCAGCAGCCAACAATCGAACACTGAAGCTTTCTTT. As protein: CASSQQSNTEAFF.

J is TRBJ2-2 and V is TRBV6-6, with 11 bases aligning to TRBD1. There are 16 residues in the CDR3. Trimming cost V 6 bases and J 5 bases; bases outside gene matches: 8. Germline V gene lookup returns CDR1 MNHNY and CDR2 SVGAGI (reference sequence). In DNA form, the CDR3 reads TGTGCCAGCAGCCGAGGACAGGGGGCATGGACCGGGGAGCTGTTTTTT. Translated: CASSRGQGAWTGELFF.

The chain recombines TRBV11-2 with TRBJ2-7; D might be TRBD2 (5 bases). This CDR3 has 16 residues. V lost 2 bases to trimming and J lost 0 bases, with 14 bases between them. Per germline, CDR1 SGHAT and CDR2 FQNNGV. The CDR3 coding sequence is TGTGCCAGCAGCTTATTTGACTACCGGATCTCCTACGAGCAGTACTTC. Its protein is CASSLFDYRISYEQYF.

This clone was detected only a few times. This chain uses TRBV5-1 with TRBJ1-6, with 11 bases that match TRBD1. CDR3 length: 17 residues. Germline V gene lookup returns CDR1 SGHRS and CDR2 YFSETQ. Trimming at V came to 4 bases and at J to 5 bases, leaving 8 bases not matched to a gene. CDR3 sequence reads: CASSKDRGLKNNSPLHF. CDR3 nucleotide sequence: TGCGCCAGCAGCAAGGACAGGGGGCTCAAGAATAATTCACCCCTCCACTTT.

The chain is built from TRBV18 and TRBJ2-7; D might be TRBD2 (6 bases). V was pared by 3 bases and J by 9 bases, with 18 bases between. This CDR3 has 14 amino acids. The germline V gene encodes CDR1 KGHSH and CDR2 LQKENI. The CDR3 reads CASSPATSPEGQYF. For the CDR3, the DNA is TGTGCCAGCTCACCCGCGACCTCCCCGGAGGGGCAGTACTTC.

This clone was observed a few times. V is TRBV5-1 and J is TRBJ1-2; TRBD1 might be the D (6 bases). Germline values: CDR1 SGHRS, CDR2 YFSETQ. The V end was cut by 2 bases, the J end by 2 bases, with 13 bases between. The CDR3 sequence is 15 residues long. As DNA, the CDR3 is TGCGCCAGCAGCTTTCAGGGGCAGGGAAACTATGGCTACACCTTC. Protein product: CASSFQGQGNYGYTF. Supplemented by reference TRBV5-1 and TRBJ1-2, the full variable domain reads KAGVTQTPRYLIKTRGQQVTLSCSPISGHRSVSWYQQTPGQGLQFLFEYFSETQRNKGNFPGRFSGRQFSNSRSEMNVSTLELGDSALYLCASSFQGQGNYGYTFGSGTRLTVV.

The chain recombines TRBV27 with TRBJ1-2; D is perhaps TRBD1 (5 bases). The V gene's germline CDR1 is MNHEY and CDR2 SMNVEV (reference sequence). Trimming cost V 6 bases and J 3 bases, with 14 bases left between them. This CDR3 comprises 14 residues. DNA for the CDR3: TGTGCCAGCAGACCAAATTCAGGGTACTATGGCTACACCTTC. This translates into CASRPNSGYYGYTF.

The chain combines TRBV14 with TRBJ1-2; D call uncertain. The CDR3 spans 13 residues. Looked up from germline, CDR1 is SGHDN and CDR2 is FVKESK. V was clipped by 3 bases and J by 2 bases, with 7 bases between them. The CDR3 is CASSQQKNYGYTF. Written as DNA, the CDR3 is TGTGCCAGCAGCCAGCAGAAGAACTATGGCTACACCTTC.

The J gene is TRBJ2-1, the V gene TRBV2; TRBD2 might be the D (5 bases). The CDR3 loop spans 13 amino acids. Germline V gives CDR1 SNHLY, CDR2 FYNNEI. V dropped 6 bases and J dropped 5 bases, with 11 bases sitting between them. In DNA, the CDR3 is TGTGCCAGCAGGCCGGGAATAAACAATGAGCAGTTCTTC. Its translation is CASRPGINNEQFF.

The chain has TRBV5-1 and TRBJ2-5; D is ambiguous. CDR3 size: 13 residues. Germline V gives CDR1 SGHRS, CDR2 YFSETQ. Trimming stripped 2 bases from V and 5 bases from J, with 10 bases between. The CDR3 spells CASSFSKPETQYF. In DNA, the CDR3 is TGCGCCAGCAGCTTTTCTAAGCCGGAGACCCAGTACTTC.

This chain uses TRBV6-1 with TRBJ2-7; possible D gene TRBD2, 7 bases. This CDR3 is 13 amino acids long. Germline values: CDR1 MNHNS, CDR2 SASEGT. Trimming took off 6 bases at V and 6 bases at J, with 15 bases between the two ends. CDR3 in DNA: TGTGCCAGCAGGACGGGTGGGGGGGCCGAGCAGTACTTC. Encoded protein: CASRTGGGAEQYF.

The chain couples TRBV19 to TRBJ1-2; 8 bases fit TRBD1. J lost 4 bases, V lost 7 bases, and 5 bases had no gene match. The V gene's germline CDR1 is LNHDA and CDR2 SQIVND (reference sequence). CDR3 size: 13 residues. The CDR3, as DNA: TGTGCCAGTAACGACAGGGGCGGCTATGGCTACACCTTC. Its protein product is CASNDRGGYGYTF.

V is TRBV11-2 and J is TRBJ1-3; no reliable D call. Germline V gives CDR1 SGHAT, CDR2 FQNNGV. Trimming cost V 5 bases and J 0 bases, with 17 bases left between them. The CDR3 loop spans 17 amino acids. The CDR3 nucleotides are TGTGCCAGCAGCCATAAGGCGTGGGCGAGCTCTGGAAACACCATATATTTT. Protein sequence: CASSHKAWASSGNTIYF.

The chain links TRBV30 to TRBJ2-1; 9 bases are shared with TRBD2. CDR1 and CDR2 from the germline V gene are GTSNPN and SVGIG (reference sequence). The CDR3 spans 17 residues. Losses at the gene ends were 0 bases for V and 9 bases for J; bases not matched to a gene: 15. CDR3 sequence: CAWSVRPTGTSWTEQFF. In DNA, the CDR3 is TGTGCCTGGAGTGTTAGACCCACCGGGACTAGCTGGACTGAGCAGTTCTTC.

The chain uses TRBV27 and TRBJ1-2, with D unclear. This CDR3 is built from 13 residues. Germline CDR1 is MNHEY and CDR2 is SMNVEV (reference sequence). Trimming removed 5 bases at V and 8 bases at J, with 15 bases between. The CDR3 sequence: CASSPVRARGYTF. CDR3 bases: TGTGCCAGCAGTCCGGTTCGAGCACGGGGCTACACCTTC.

This clone was seen a single time. The sample contains more than one DNA sequence encoding this CDR3. The chain employs TRBV27 and TRBJ1-5; TRBD1 aligns across 7 bases. This CDR3 has 14 amino acids. V was clipped by 3 bases and J by 7 bases; unmatched bases: 6. Germline V gene data show CDR1 as MNHEY and CDR2 as SMNVEV (reference sequence). CDR3 sequence reads: CASSFTGAGQPQHF. The CDR3, as DNA: TGTGCCAGCAGTTTTACAGGGGCTGGGCAGCCCCAGCATTTT.

The genes are TRBV5-6 and TRBJ2-1, with 7 positions matching TRBD2. Germline V gene data show CDR1 as SGHDT and CDR2 as YYEEEE. V trimming: 1 base; J trimming: 3 bases; junction bases outside the gene matches: 4. The CDR3 has 15 amino acids. CDR3 loop: CASSLSGGNYNEQFF. For the CDR3, the DNA is TGTGCCAGCAGCTTGTCGGGGGGAAACTACAATGAGCAGTTCTTC.

This chain connects TRBV5-1 to TRBJ1-2, with TRBD1 matching 7 bases. CDR3 length: 17 residues. The germline gives CDR1 SGHRS, CDR2 YFSETQ. Trimming removed 2 bases from V and 3 bases from J; junction bases left unmatched: 13. CDR3 residues: CASSFLIRQGKDYGYTF. The CDR3 bases are TGCGCCAGCAGCTTTCTCATTCGACAGGGAAAAGACTATGGCTACACCTTC. The entire variable domain, with the rest obtained from reference TRBV5-1 and TRBJ1-2, is as follows: KAGVTQTPRYLIKTRGQQVTLSCSPISGHRSVSWYQQTPGQGLQFLFEYFSETQRNKGNFPGRFSGRQFSNSRSEMNVSTLELGDSALYLCASSFLIRQGKDYGYTFGSGTRLTVV.

The chain recombines TRBV4-1 with TRBJ2-3, with TRBD2 identical over 8 bases. The CDR3 consists of 16 residues. J lost 4 bases, V lost 4 bases, and 10 bases had no gene match. Germline V gives CDR1 MGHRA, CDR2 YSYEKL. The DNA for the CDR3 is TGCGCCAGCAGCCCAGCAGCGGGAGCGTCCGCAGATACGCAGTATTTT. This encodes CASSPAAGASADTQYF.

The chain recombines TRBV7-3 with TRBJ1-1; a possible D gene is TRBD1 (6 bases). Looked up from germline, CDR1 is SGHTA and CDR2 is FQGTGA. The CDR3 totals 16 residues. Trimming removed 4 bases at V and 0 bases at J, with 15 bases between. CDR3 in DNA: TGTGCCAGCAGCTCCACGAGAGGGGGTTTGAACACTGAAGCTTTCTTT. Amino acids: CASSSTRGGLNTEAFF. Combining the CDR3 with reference TRBV7-3 and TRBJ1-1 gives the whole variable domain GAGVSQTPSNKVTEKGKYVELRCDPISGHTALYWYRQSLGQGPEFLIYFQGTGAADDSGLPNDRFFAVRPEGSVSTLKIQRTERGDSAVYLCASSSTRGGLNTEAFFGQGTRLTVV.

V and J are TRBV28 and TRBJ2-7; 8 bases line up with TRBD2. In germline, CDR1 is MDHEN, CDR2 SYDVKM. The junction had 2 bases not matched to a gene; V was cut back by 7 bases and J by 0 bases. This CDR3 is 13 amino acids long. CDR3 protein: CASIGTSSYEQYF. CDR3 in DNA: TGTGCCAGCATAGGGACTAGCTCCTACGAGCAGTACTTC.

The J gene is TRBJ2-3, the V gene TRBV7-2; D unresolved. V shed 5 bases and J shed 2 bases, with 11 bases lying between them. There are 14 residues in the CDR3. Germline CDR1 and CDR2: SGHTA and FQGNSA. The DNA of the CDR3 is TGTGCCAGCAGCCCCTCTGGGCTCACAGATACGCAGTATTTT. Translated: CASSPSGLTDTQYF.

V and J are TRBV11-2 and TRBJ1-3; 8 positions agree with TRBD1. The germline gives CDR1 SGHAT, CDR2 FQNNGV. CDR3 length: 16 amino acids. Trimming removed 5 bases from V and 2 bases from J; junction bases left unmatched: 8. CDR3 DNA: TGTGCCAGCAGCCCTATGACAGGGGTTACTGGAAACACCATATATTTT. Translation gives CASSPMTGVTGNTIYF.